The next 5 T cell receptor beta chains were all read from a single sample in a study of T cell responses to AZD1222 COVID-19 vaccine. Libraries were prepared by immunoSEQ multiplex PCR; TCRdb keeps only in-frame clonotypes and omits some of them. The data hold 100,000 to 150,000 clones, with roughly 90% observed a single time. The sequencing used peripheral blood, collected 28 days after the second AZD1222 dose. The receptors originated from an adult who received the AZD1222 COVID-19 vaccine.

J is TRBJ2-1 and V is TRBV13; D unresolved. Germline CDR1 PRHDT, CDR2 FYEKMQ (reference sequence). Trimming took 5 bases from V and 6 from J, leaving 11 bases between them. This CDR3 region has 13 residues. This CDR3 reads CASSTLIANEQFF. In nucleotides, the CDR3 is TGTGCCAGCAGCACCTTAATAGCCAATGAGCAGTTCTTC.

The rearrangement uses TRBV28 and TRBJ1-5, with D perhaps TRBD1 (5 bases). The V gene's germline CDR1 is MDHEN and CDR2 SYDVKM. The V end lost 2 bases, the J end lost 0 bases, and 8 bases lay between the germline ends. The CDR3 covers 15 residues. The CDR3 loop is CASSLRQGSNQPQHF. The CDR3 DNA reads as TGTGCCAGCAGTTTAAGGCAGGGTAGCAATCAGCCCCAGCATTTT.

This clone was picked up one time. The chain has TRBV6-1 and TRBJ2-7; D is tentatively TRBD1 or TRBD2 (5 bases each). CDR1 and CDR2 from the germline V gene are MNHNS and SASEGT. V shed 1 base and J shed 3 bases, with 13 bases lying between them. The CDR3 consists of 15 residues. CDR3 residues: CASSEGRGVGYEQYF. DNA of the CDR3: TGTGCCAGCAGTGAAGGTAGAGGGGTCGGCTACGAGCAGTACTTC.

The CDR3 is CATSRANQPQHF. In DNA form, the CDR3 reads TGTGCCACCAGCAGAGCCAATCAGCCCCAGCATTTT. The V gene is TRBV15, the J gene TRBJ1-5; D gene ambiguous. V was trimmed by 1 base and J by 3 bases, leaving 1 base between them. CDR3 length equals 12 residues. Germline V CDR1 and CDR2: LNHNV, YYDKDF (reference sequence).

This clone was observed a few times. This rearrangement joins TRBV11-2 to TRBJ2-7, with a possible D match to TRBD2 (5 bases). The CDR3 consists of 12 residues. Between the trimmed V and J ends, which lost 7 bases and 6 bases, there was a span of 13 bases. CDR1 is SGHAT, CDR2 FQNNGV, per germline. CDR3: CASIGLSAEQYF. As DNA, the CDR3 is TGTGCCAGCATAGGACTGAGCGCCGAGCAGTACTTC.